One sample yielded the 31 T cell receptor beta chains listed below, sequenced in a study of a mutant IDH1 vaccine in newly diagnosed glioma. The time point here: week 35, safety follow-up. Every vaccine dose comprised 300 ug of mutant IDH1 20-mer peptide plus topical imiquimod. Some clones are missing from TCRdb's copy, which holds only in-frame ones; the method was immunoSEQ multiplex PCR. This table holds around 53,000 clones, 65% to 80% found once. Which antigens these TCRs recognize remains unknown. The starting material was PBMCs, obtained from a glioma patient whose treatment included an IDH1 peptide vaccine. The receptors derive from a man aged 40-49 years with glioma.

V and J are TRBV2 and TRBJ1-1; D gene ambiguous. V lost 4 bases and J lost 5, with 8 bases in between. The CDR3 runs 12 residues. Germline V gives CDR1 SNHLY, CDR2 FYNNEI. CDR3 DNA sequence: TGTGCCAGCAGTGCTGTGGGAACTGAAGCTTTCTTT. Translation: CASSAVGTEAFF.

The V gene is TRBV7-8, the J gene TRBJ2-5, with D hard to call. This CDR3 is built from 14 residues. The V gene lost 5 bases and the J gene lost 2 bases, with 12 bases spanning the gap. Germline V CDR1 and CDR2: SGHVS, FQNEAQ. The chain's CDR3 is CASSRRYGQETQYF. In DNA form, the CDR3 reads TGTGCCAGCAGCCGGAGATATGGACAAGAGACCCAGTACTTC.

This clone was counted between two and nine times. The chain has TRBV15 and TRBJ1-1; D is uncertain. Per germline, CDR1 LNHNV and CDR2 YYDKDF (reference sequence). The CDR3 is 13 amino acids. The ends were cut back, 5 bases at V and 1 base at J, with 8 bases in the middle. CDR3: CATSWAENTEAFF. CDR3 DNA: TGTGCCACCAGCTGGGCGGAGAACACTGAAGCTTTCTTT.

This clone occurred once. This chain links TRBV7-2 with TRBJ1-1; D gene ambiguous. Trimming pared 3 bases from V and 4 bases from J, leaving 12 bases between. The CDR3 runs 14 residues. Germline-derived CDR1 and CDR2 are SGHTA and FQGNSA. The CDR3 loop is CASSLRRVGTEAFF. CDR3 sequence (DNA): TGTGCCAGCAGCTTGAGGCGGGTAGGCACTGAAGCTTTCTTT.

J is TRBJ1-2 and V is TRBV19; perhaps TRBD1 as D (5 bases). V gave up 4 bases and J gave up 6 bases, with 18 bases separating them. The length of the CDR3 is 15 residues. Germline CDR1 reads LNHDA; CDR2 reads SQIVND (reference sequence). The CDR3 here is CASSTAGTRGNGYTF. In DNA form, the CDR3 reads TGTGCCAGTAGTACTGCCGGGACCCGCGGAAATGGCTACACCTTC.

The CDR3 protein is CASSVAGGGTEAFF. CDR3 in DNA: TGTGCCAGCAGTGTAGCAGGGGGCGGCACTGAAGCTTTCTTT. The rearrangement joins TRBV25-1 to TRBJ1-1, with 8 positions matching TRBD1. CDR1 is MGHDK, CDR2 SYGVNS, per germline. The CDR3 length is 14 residues. J gave up 4 bases and V 4 bases, and 5 bases lay outside the gene matches.

The rearrangement joins TRBV7-2 to TRBJ1-3; tentative D call: TRBD1 (6 bases). Trimming took 4 bases from V and 3 from J, leaving 10 bases between them. Germline loops: CDR1 SGHTA, CDR2 FQGNSA. The CDR3 is 14 residues long. The CDR3 loop reads CASSSIQGGNTIYF. The CDR3 coding sequence is TGTGCCAGCAGCTCGATACAGGGTGGAAACACCATATATTTT.

The rearrangement links TRBV7-9 to TRBJ1-2; 8 bases fit TRBD1. V lost 5 bases, J lost 2 bases, and 4 bases stayed unmatched. Per the germline V gene, CDR1 is SEHNR and CDR2 is FQNEAQ (reference sequence). The CDR3 is 14 amino acids. The CDR3 protein is CASSPGQANYGYTF. The CDR3 DNA reads TGTGCCAGCAGCCCGGGACAGGCCAACTATGGCTACACCTTC.

This sequence joins TRBV5-1 and TRBJ2-7; D is unclear. Trimming removed 0 bases from V and 6 bases from J, with 4 bases in between. The CDR3 consists of 11 residues. Germline V gene lookup returns CDR1 SGHRS and CDR2 YFSETQ. The CDR3 reads CASSLGPEQYF. The CDR3 nucleotides read TGCGCCAGCAGCTTGGGGCCCGAGCAGTACTTC.

The rearrangement joins TRBV4-1 to TRBJ2-6; D ambiguous. Germline V gene data show CDR1 as MGHRA and CDR2 as YSYEKL. The V end was cut by 2 bases, the J end by 0 bases, with 8 bases between. There are 16 residues in the CDR3. CDR3 protein: CASSQNWFSGANVLTF. The CDR3 DNA reads TGCGCCAGCAGCCAAAACTGGTTCTCTGGGGCCAACGTCCTGACTTTC.

This clone was seen only a few times. The J gene is TRBJ1-2, the V gene TRBV29-1; possible D gene TRBD1, 6 bases. V was trimmed by 4 bases and J by 5 bases, leaving 11 bases between them. The CDR3 runs 12 residues. Germline V gives CDR1 SQVTM, CDR2 ANQGSEA. The CDR3, as DNA: TGCAGCGTTGGCCAGGGGACATATGGCTACACCTTC. Protein sequence: CSVGQGTYGYTF.

CDR3 coding DNA: TGCGCCAGCAGGGGCAGGGACGGCGAAAAACTGTTTTTT. Its translation: CASRGRDGEKLFF. This chain links TRBV10-2 with TRBJ1-4, with D tentatively TRBD1 (5 bases). CDR1 is WSHSY, CDR2 SAAADI, per germline. V was pared by 6 bases and J by 8 bases, with 13 bases between. The CDR3 runs 13 residues.

The V call is TRBV5-1, the J call TRBJ2-7; no reliable D call. The germline V gene has CDR1 SGHRS and CDR2 YFSETQ. The CDR3 runs to 14 residues. Trimming pared 0 bases from V and 4 bases from J, leaving 11 bases between. The CDR3: CASSLDRQAYEQYF. CDR3 in DNA: TGCGCCAGCAGCTTGGATCGGCAGGCGTACGAGCAGTACTTC.

This clone was observed a single time. The rearrangement links TRBV6-5 to TRBJ1-4, with TRBD1 matching over 10 bases. With 6 bases clipped from V and 8 bases from J, the junction kept 9 bases outside the gene matches. Germline V CDR1 and CDR2: MNHEY, SVGAGI. The CDR3 runs to 15 residues. The CDR3 DNA reads as TGTGCCAGCAGCCTTGTCGGGACAGGGGCCGAAAAACTGTTTTTT. It codes for CASSLVGTGAEKLFF.

The chain links TRBV30 to TRBJ1-4; 7 bases map to TRBD1. The V gene end was trimmed by 4 bases and the J gene end by 4 bases; junction bases not matched to a gene: 9. Germline V CDR1 and CDR2: GTSNPN, SVGIG (reference sequence). CDR3 length: 15 amino acids. DNA of the CDR3: TGTGCCTGGAAGACCCGGGACAGCTTTAATGAAAAACTGTTTTTT. Its protein is CAWKTRDSFNEKLFF.

This clone was seen a single time. J is TRBJ2-1 and V is TRBV25-1; the D gene could be TRBD1 or TRBD2 (6 bases each). The CDR3 totals 14 residues. The germline V gene encodes CDR1 MGHDK and CDR2 SYGVNS. V lost 2 bases and J 2 bases, leaving 7 bases between the germline ends. CDR3 sequence (DNA): TGTGCCAGCAGTGAACGGGGGCCCTACAATGAGCAGTTCTTC. As protein: CASSERGPYNEQFF.

V usage is TRBV6-1 and J usage is TRBJ2-2, with a possible D match to TRBD1 (6 bases). V was trimmed by 6 bases and J by 6 bases, leaving 11 bases between them. Per the germline V gene, CDR1 is MNHNS and CDR2 is SASEGT. The CDR3 sequence is 13 residues long. CDR3 DNA: TGTGCCAGCAGGTTAACAGGGCCCGGGGAGCTGTTTTTT. This encodes CASRLTGPGELFF.

The chain is built from TRBV5-4 and TRBJ1-3, with a possible D match to TRBD1 (5 bases). CDR1 is SGHNT and CDR2 is YYREEE in the germline V gene (reference sequence). With 4 bases removed from V and 3 bases from J, the gap between germline ends came to 11 bases. This CDR3 has 14 residues. Written as DNA, the CDR3 is TGTGCCAGCAGCGCCCGGGACCGTGGAAACACCATATATTTT. It is translated as CASSARDRGNTIYF.

This chain joins TRBV2 and TRBJ2-6, with TRBD1 matching over 11 bases. V gave up 10 bases and J gave up 4 bases; unmatched junction bases: 6. Germline CDR1 and CDR2: SNHLY and FYNNEI. The CDR3 has 15 amino acids. The CDR3 reads CAKGTGGSGANVLTF. The CDR3, as DNA: TGTGCCAAGGGGACAGGGGGGTCCGGGGCCAACGTCCTGACTTTC. Supplemented by reference TRBV2 and TRBJ2-6, the full variable domain reads EPEVTQTPSHQVTQMGQEVILRCVPISNHLYFYWYRQILGQKVEFLVSFYNNEISEKSEIFDDQFSVERPDGSNFTLKIRSTKLEDSAMYFCAKGTGGSGANVLTFGAGSRLTVL.

The chain's CDR3 is CASSFEGAGASYTF. The CDR3, as DNA: TGTGCCAGCAGCTTCGAGGGGGCGGGGGCTAGCTACACCTTC. The chain is built from TRBV7-9 and TRBJ1-2; 7 bases fit TRBD1. CDR1 SEHNR and CDR2 FQNEAQ come from the germline V gene (reference sequence). J gave up 9 bases and V 3 bases, and 10 bases lay outside the gene matches. The CDR3 extends over 14 amino acids.

This clone turned up a few times. The genes are TRBV2 and TRBJ1-4, with 8 bases that match TRBD1. The J segment lost 6 bases and the V segment lost 5 bases, leaving 14 bases of the junction unmatched. This CDR3 contains 17 residues. Per germline, CDR1 SNHLY and CDR2 FYNNEI. This CDR3 is CASSTVSDRGRHEKLFF. DNA for the CDR3: TGTGCCAGCAGTACTGTATCCGACAGGGGCCGACATGAAAAACTGTTTTTT.

The V gene is TRBV14, the J gene TRBJ1-6; D is unclear. V was clipped by 1 base and J by 9 bases, with 10 bases between them. The CDR3 is 14 residues long. CDR1 is SGHDN, CDR2 FVKESK, per germline. CDR3 nucleotide sequence: TGTGCCAGCAGCCAAGGAGGTTGGGGTTCACCCCTCCACTTT. Translation: CASSQGGWGSPLHF.

In DNA, the CDR3 is TGTGCCAGCAGCGTTGGGACTAGCGGGGGGGCTTACAATGAGCAGTTCTTC. It translates to CASSVGTSGGAYNEQFF. J is TRBJ2-1 and V is TRBV7-9, with TRBD2 matching over 16 bases. The CDR3 has 17 residues. Germline lookup yields CDR1 SEHNR and CDR2 FQNEAQ (reference sequence). Germline trimming cut 5 bases from V and 4 bases from J; bases unmatched to any gene: 5.

This clone was seen a few times. The rearrangement links TRBV6-1 to TRBJ2-1; the D is unclear. The CDR3 runs 15 residues. Trimming removed 1 base at V and 4 bases at J, with 11 bases between. Germline loops: CDR1 MNHNS, CDR2 SASEGT. The CDR3 DNA follows: TGTGCCAGCAGTGAAGAGCCAGGAACGTACAATGAGCAGTTCTTC. Translating gives CASSEEPGTYNEQFF.

The chain has TRBV9 and TRBJ1-1; the match to TRBD1 covers 7 bases. CDR3 size: 14 residues. Germline-derived CDR1 and CDR2 are SGDLS and YYNGEE. J gave up 7 bases and V 4 bases, and 10 bases lay outside the gene matches. Here the CDR3 DNA reads TGTGCCAGCAGCCAGGGGGGGGGTCAGGGTGAAGCTTTCTTT. Protein sequence: CASSQGGGQGEAFF.

The chain employs TRBV6-5 and TRBJ1-2; the D is unclear. Germline-derived CDR1 and CDR2 are MNHEY and SVGAGI. The CDR3 is made up of 13 amino acids. V shed 2 bases and J shed 10 bases, with 14 bases lying between them. In nucleotides, the CDR3 is TGTGCCAGCAGTTACAGGACCGCCCTTTTCTACACCTTC. Encoded protein: CASSYRTALFYTF.

This chain links TRBV5-6 with TRBJ2-5, with D hard to call. Per the germline V gene, CDR1 is SGHDT and CDR2 is YYEEEE. This CDR3 is built from 13 residues. Trimming left V 0 bases short and J 2 bases short, with 5 bases between. This CDR3 reads CASSLGLQETQYF. CDR3 sequence (DNA): TGTGCCAGCAGCTTGGGACTGCAAGAGACCCAGTACTTC.

This sequence joins TRBV6-1 and TRBJ2-7; 12 nucleotides line up with TRBD2. With V trimmed by 6 bases and J by 2 bases, 2 bases remained unmatched. There are 14 residues in the CDR3. Germline CDR1 is MNHNS and CDR2 is SASEGT. The CDR3 region is CASSRLAGAYEQYF. DNA for the CDR3: TGTGCCAGCAGCCGACTAGCGGGGGCCTACGAGCAGTACTTC.

The chain has TRBV5-6 and TRBJ1-4, with D maybe TRBD1 (5 bases). The CDR3 runs 14 residues. Germline V gives CDR1 SGHDT, CDR2 YYEEEE. Between the trimmed V and J ends, which lost 4 bases and 8 bases, there was a span of 15 bases. DNA for the CDR3: TGTGCCAGCAGCCTTCTCGGGACCGGCGAAAAACTGTTTTTT. Encoded protein: CASSLLGTGEKLFF.

V gene TRBV2 combines with J gene TRBJ2-5; 8 positions agree with TRBD1. CDR3 length: 15 residues. Germline V gene sequence: CDR1 SNHLY, CDR2 FYNNEI. V gave up 5 bases and J gave up 2 bases; unmatched junction bases: 7. The CDR3 DNA is TGTGCCAGCAGTATGACCAGGGGGCTTCAAGAGACCCAGTACTTC. It translates to CASSMTRGLQETQYF.

V gene TRBV27 combines with J gene TRBJ2-7; D is ambiguous. The CDR3 has 14 amino acids. Trimming shortened V by 4 bases and J by 3 bases, and 13 bases separated the two germline ends. Germline lookup yields CDR1 MNHEY and CDR2 SMNVEV (reference sequence). The chain's CDR3 is CASSSYTVGYEQYF. In nucleotides, the CDR3 is TGTGCCAGCAGTTCCTACACGGTTGGCTACGAGCAGTACTTC.